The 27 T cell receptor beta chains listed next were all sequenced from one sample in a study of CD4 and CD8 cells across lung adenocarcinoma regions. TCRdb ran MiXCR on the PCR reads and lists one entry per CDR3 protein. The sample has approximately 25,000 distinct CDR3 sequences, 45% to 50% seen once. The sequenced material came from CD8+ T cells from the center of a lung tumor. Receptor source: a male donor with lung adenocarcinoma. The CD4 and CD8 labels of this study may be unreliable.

CDR3 bases: TGTGCCAGCAGTTACTCGTTCACAGCCAGTAGCACAGATACGCAGTATTTT. Protein sequence: CASSYSFTASSTDTQYF. The chain is built from TRBV6-5 and TRBJ2-3; D gene uncertain. The germline CDR1 and CDR2 sequences are MNHEY and SVGAGI. This CDR3 region has 17 residues. The V gene lost 0 bases and the J gene lost 0 bases, with 13 bases spanning the gap.

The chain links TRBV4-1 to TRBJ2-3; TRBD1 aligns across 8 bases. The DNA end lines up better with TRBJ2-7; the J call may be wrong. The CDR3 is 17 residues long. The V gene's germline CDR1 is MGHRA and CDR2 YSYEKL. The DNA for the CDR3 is TGCGCCAGCAGCCAGAAAACGGGGACAGGAGTCTCAGATACGCAGTACTTC. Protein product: CASSQKTGTGVSDTQYF.

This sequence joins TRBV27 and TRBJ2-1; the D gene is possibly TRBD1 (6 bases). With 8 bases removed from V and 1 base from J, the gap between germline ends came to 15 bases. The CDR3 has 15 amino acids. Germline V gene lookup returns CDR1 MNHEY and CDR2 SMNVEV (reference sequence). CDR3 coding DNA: TGTGCCAGCCAAGGGGGAGCAAGATCCTACAATGAGCAGTTCTTC. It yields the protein CASQGGARSYNEQFF.

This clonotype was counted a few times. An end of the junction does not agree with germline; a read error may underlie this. CDR3 amino acids: CASSLSLPNYGEQFF. The DNA of the CDR3 is TGTGCCAGCAGTTTGAGTCTACCGAACTACGGGGAGCAGTTTTTT. The chain carries TRBV27 and TRBJ2-2, with D possibly being TRBD2 (5 bases). The CDR3 sequence is 15 residues long. Germline CDR1 reads MNHEY; CDR2 reads SMNVEV (reference sequence).

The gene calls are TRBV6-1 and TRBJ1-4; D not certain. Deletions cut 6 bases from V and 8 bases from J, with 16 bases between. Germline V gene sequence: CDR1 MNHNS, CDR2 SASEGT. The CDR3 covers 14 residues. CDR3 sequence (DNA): TGTGCCAGCAGCACCGACATCCACGGCGAAAAACTGTTTTTT. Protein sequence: CASSTDIHGEKLFF.

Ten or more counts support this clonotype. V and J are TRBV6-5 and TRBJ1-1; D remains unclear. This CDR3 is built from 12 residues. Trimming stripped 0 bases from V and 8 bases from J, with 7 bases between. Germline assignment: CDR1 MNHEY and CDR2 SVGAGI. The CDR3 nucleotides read TGTGCCAGCAGTTACTCTGACGGGGAAGCTTTCTTT. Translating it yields CASSYSDGEAFF.

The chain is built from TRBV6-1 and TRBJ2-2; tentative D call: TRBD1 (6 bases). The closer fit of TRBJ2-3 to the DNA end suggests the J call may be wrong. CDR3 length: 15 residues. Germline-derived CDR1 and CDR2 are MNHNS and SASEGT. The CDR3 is CASSGQPDGTEAQYF. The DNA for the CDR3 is TGTGCCAGCAGCGGACAGCCGGATGGCACAGAGGCGCAGTATTTT.

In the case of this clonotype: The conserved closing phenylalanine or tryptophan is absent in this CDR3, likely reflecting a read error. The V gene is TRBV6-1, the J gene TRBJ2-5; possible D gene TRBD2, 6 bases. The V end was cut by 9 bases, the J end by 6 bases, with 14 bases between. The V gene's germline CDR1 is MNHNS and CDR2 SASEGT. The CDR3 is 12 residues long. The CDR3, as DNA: TGTGCCAGTTCGACGGGAGAAAAGACCCAGTACTCG. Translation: CASSTGEKTQYS.

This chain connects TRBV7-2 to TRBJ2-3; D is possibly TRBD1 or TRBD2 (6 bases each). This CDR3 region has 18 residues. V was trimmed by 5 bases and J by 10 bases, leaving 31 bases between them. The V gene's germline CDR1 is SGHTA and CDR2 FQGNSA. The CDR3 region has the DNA TGTGCCAGCAGCGCAGTGGGGGCGGAGGGGGTGGGCACCGGGGCGCAGTATTTT. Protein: CASSAVGAEGVGTGAQYF.

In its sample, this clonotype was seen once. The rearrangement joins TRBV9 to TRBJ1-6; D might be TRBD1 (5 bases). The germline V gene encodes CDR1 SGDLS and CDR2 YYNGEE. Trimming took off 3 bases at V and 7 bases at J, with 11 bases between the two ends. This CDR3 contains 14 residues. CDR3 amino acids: CASSGGEGNSPLHF. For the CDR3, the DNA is TGTGCCAGCAGCGGGGGGGAGGGAAATTCACCCCTCCACTTT. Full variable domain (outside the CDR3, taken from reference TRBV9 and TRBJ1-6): DSGVTQTPKHLITATGQRVTLRCSPRSGDLSVYWYQQSLDQGLQFLIQYYNGEERAKGNILERFSAQQFPDLHSELNLSSLELGDSALYFCASSGGEGNSPLHFGNGTRLTVT.

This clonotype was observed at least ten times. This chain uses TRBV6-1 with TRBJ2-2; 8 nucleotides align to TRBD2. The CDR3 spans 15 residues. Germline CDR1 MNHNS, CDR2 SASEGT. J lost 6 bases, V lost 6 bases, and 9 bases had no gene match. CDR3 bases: TGTGCCAGCAGAAGGAGCGGGAGTGTGGCCGGGGAGCTGTTTTTT. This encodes CASRRSGSVAGELFF.

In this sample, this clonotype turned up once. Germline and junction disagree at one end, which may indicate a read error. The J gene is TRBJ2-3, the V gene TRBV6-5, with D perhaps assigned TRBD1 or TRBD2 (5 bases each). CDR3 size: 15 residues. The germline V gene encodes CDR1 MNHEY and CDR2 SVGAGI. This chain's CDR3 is CARSYGAADTDTQYF. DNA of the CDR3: TGTGCCAGGAGTTACGGGGCAGCCGACACAGATACGCAGTATTTT.

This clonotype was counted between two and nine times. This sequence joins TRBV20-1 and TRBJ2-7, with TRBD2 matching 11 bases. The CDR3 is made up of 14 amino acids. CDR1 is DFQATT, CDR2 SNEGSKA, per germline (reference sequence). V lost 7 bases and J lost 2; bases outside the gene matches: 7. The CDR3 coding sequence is TGCAGTGGCATCCTAGCGGGAGGAACCTACGAGCAGTACTTC. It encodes CSGILAGGTYEQYF.

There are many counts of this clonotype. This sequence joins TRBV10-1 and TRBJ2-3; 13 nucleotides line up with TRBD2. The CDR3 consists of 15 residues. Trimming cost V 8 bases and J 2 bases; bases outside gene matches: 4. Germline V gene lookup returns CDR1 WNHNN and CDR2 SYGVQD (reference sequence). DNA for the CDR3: TGCGCCAGCGGGGGACTAGCGGGAATCACAGATACGCAGTATTTT. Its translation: CASGGLAGITDTQYF.

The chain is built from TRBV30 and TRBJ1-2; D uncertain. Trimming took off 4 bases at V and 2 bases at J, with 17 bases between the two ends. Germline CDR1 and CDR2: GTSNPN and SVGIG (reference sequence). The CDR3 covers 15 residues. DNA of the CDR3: TGTGCCTGGATGGTCAGAAACAGACGGAACTATGGCTACACCTTC. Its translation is CAWMVRNRRNYGYTF. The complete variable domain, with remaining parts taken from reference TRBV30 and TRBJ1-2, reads SQTIHQWPATLVQPVGSPLSLECTVEGTSNPNLYWYRQAAGRGLQLLFYSVGIGQISSEVPQNLSASRPQDRQFILSSKKLLLSDSGFYLCAWMVRNRRNYGYTFGSGTRLTVV.

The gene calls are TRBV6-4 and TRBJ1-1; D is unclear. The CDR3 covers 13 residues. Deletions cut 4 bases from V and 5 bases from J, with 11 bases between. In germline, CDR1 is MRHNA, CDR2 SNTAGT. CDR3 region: CASSVSLQTEAFF. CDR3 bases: TGTGCCAGCAGTGTTTCCCTACAGACTGAAGCTTTCTTT.

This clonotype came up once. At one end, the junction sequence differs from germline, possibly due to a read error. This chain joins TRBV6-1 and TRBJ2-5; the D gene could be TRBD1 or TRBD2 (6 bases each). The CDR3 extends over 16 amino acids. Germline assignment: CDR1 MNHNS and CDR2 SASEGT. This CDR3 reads CASGGAGGGVRETQYF. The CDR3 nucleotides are TGTGCCAGCGGTGGGGCCGGGGGCGGGGTTCGAGAGACGCAGTACTTC.

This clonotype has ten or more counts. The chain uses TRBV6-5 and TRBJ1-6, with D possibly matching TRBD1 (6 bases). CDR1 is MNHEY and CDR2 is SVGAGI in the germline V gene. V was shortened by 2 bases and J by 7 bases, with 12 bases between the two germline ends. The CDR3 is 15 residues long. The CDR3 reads CASSYRTTGNSPLHF. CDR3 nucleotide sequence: TGTGCCAGCAGTTACCGCACCACAGGGAATTCACCCCTCCACTTT.

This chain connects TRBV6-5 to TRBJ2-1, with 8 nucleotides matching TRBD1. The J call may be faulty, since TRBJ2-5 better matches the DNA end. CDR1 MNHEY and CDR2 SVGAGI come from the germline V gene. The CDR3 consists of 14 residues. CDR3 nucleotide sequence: TGTGCCAGCAGTTATCAGGGGGCGGGAGAGACCCAGTACTTC. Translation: CASSYQGAGETQYF.

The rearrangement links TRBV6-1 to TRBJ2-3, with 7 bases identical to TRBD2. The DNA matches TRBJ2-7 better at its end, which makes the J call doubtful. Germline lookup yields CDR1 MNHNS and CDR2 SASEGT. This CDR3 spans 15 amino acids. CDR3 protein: CASWGGSGHTDTQYF. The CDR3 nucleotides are TGTGCCAGTTGGGGGGGTAGCGGACACACAGATACGCAGTACTTC.

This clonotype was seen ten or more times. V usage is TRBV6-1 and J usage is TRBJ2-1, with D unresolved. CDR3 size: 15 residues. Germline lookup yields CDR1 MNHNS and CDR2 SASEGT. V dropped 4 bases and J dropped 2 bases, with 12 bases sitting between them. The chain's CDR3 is CASSAPTWTYNEQFF. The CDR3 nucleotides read TGTGCCAGCAGTGCGCCGACTTGGACCTACAATGAGCAGTTCTTC.

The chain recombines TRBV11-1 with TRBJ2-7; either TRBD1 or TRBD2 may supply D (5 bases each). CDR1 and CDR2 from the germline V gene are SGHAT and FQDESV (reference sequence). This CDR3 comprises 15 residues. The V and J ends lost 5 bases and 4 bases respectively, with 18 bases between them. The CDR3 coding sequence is TGTGCCAGCAGCCCGAGCTTTGGGGACCAATACGAGCAGTACTTC. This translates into CASSPSFGDQYEQYF.

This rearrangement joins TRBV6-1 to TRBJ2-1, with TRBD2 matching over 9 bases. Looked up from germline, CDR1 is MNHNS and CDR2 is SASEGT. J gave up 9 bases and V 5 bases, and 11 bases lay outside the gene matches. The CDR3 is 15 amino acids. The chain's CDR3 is CASSPETSGHGEQFF. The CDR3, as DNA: TGTGCCAGCAGTCCAGAGACTAGCGGCCATGGTGAGCAGTTCTTC.

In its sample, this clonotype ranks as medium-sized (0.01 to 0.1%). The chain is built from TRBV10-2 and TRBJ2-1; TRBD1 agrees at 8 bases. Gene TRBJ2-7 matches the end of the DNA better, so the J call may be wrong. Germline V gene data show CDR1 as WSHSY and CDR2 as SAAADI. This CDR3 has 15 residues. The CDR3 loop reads CASSLPLQGGHEQYF. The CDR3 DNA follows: TGCGCCAGCAGTCTGCCCCTACAGGGGGGCCACGAGCAGTACTTC.

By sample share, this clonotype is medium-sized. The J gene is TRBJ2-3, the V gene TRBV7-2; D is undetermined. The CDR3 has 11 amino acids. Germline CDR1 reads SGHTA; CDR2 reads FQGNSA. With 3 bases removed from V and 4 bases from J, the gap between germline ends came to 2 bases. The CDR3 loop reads CASSFSDTQYF. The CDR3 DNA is TGTGCCAGCAGCTTTTCAGATACGCAGTATTTT.

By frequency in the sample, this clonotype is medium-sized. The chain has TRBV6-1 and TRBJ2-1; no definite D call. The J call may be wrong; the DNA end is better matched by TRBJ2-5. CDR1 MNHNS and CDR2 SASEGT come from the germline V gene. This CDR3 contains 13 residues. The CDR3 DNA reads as TGTGCCAGCAGTGGGACCCGGCTGGAGACCCAGTACTTC. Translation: CASSGTRLETQYF.

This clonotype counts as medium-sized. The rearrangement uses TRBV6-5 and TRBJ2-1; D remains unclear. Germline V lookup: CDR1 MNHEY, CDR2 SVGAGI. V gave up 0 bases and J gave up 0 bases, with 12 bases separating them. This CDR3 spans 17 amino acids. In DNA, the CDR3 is TGTGCCAGCAGTTACTCGATTTCCTTGAGCTCCTACAATGAGCAGTTCTTC. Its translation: CASSYSISLSSYNEQFF.